These 6 T cell receptor beta chains were sequenced from one sample in a study of CD8 T cells in ankylosing spondylitis. TCRdb re-derived calls from the 5' RACE reads in MiXCR, one entry per CDR3 protein. The data contain roughly 40,000 distinct CDR3 sequences, more than 9.5% of them singletons. The material sequenced was blood, either unsorted or a sorted T cell fraction (not recorded which). The receptors come from a male donor with ankylosing spondylitis or in good health (not recorded which).

This clonotype was seen many times. The chain has TRBV27 and TRBJ2-7; D is ambiguous. The CDR3 sequence is 12 residues long. V lost 5 bases to trimming and J lost 6 bases, with 11 bases between them. The germline CDR1 and CDR2 sequences are MNHEY and SMNVEV (reference sequence). The CDR3 spells CASSTTGSEQYF. Written as DNA, the CDR3 is TGTGCCAGCAGTACGACGGGTTCCGAGCAGTACTTC.

This clonotype was recorded at least ten times. The V gene is TRBV6-5, the J gene TRBJ1-2; D unclear. CDR3 length: 14 amino acids. V was cut by 0 bases and J by 8 bases, with 13 bases left in between. Per the germline V gene, CDR1 is MNHEY and CDR2 is SVGAGI. The CDR3 bases are TGTGCCAGCAGTTACTCTTTAGGCCAAAGGGGCTACACCTTC. This gives the protein CASSYSLGQRGYTF.

In this sample, this clonotype turned up a few times. This rearrangement joins TRBV19 to TRBJ1-5; TRBD1 aligns across 7 bases. This CDR3 contains 19 residues. The V and J ends lost 1 base and 0 bases, in that order; junction bases with no gene match: 12. The V gene's germline CDR1 is LNHDA and CDR2 SQIVND (reference sequence). CDR3 DNA sequence: TGTGCCAGTAGTATAGGAGAGGGGGCGCTTGCGTATAGCAATCAGCCCCAGCATTTT. Protein: CASSIGEGALAYSNQPQHF.

The rearrangement uses TRBV7-2 and TRBJ1-2, with 7 nucleotides matching TRBD1. The CDR3 contains 15 residues. V lost 2 bases, J lost 4 bases, and 7 bases stayed unmatched. Germline V gene sequence: CDR1 SGHTA, CDR2 FQGNSA. CDR3 nucleotides: TGTGCCAGCAGCTTATACCAGGGGGGGGTCTATGGCTACACCTTC. This sequence encodes CASSLYQGGVYGYTF.

This clonotype was seen ten or more times. The V gene is TRBV6-2 or TRBV6-3, the J gene TRBJ2-7; D perhaps matches TRBD1 (7 bases). The CDR3 sequence is 17 residues long. Germline V gene lookup returns CDR1 MNHEY and CDR2 SVGEGT. V shed 8 bases and J shed 0 bases, with 23 bases lying between them. The CDR3 bases are TGTGCCAGCGGAACACAGGGGATGAGGCGGGGCTCCTACGAGCAGTACTTC. Residues: CASGTQGMRRGSYEQYF.

Judged by abundance, this clonotype is medium-sized. The chain links TRBV12-3 or TRBV12-4 to TRBJ2-7, with D hard to call. Trimming pared 6 bases from V and 3 bases from J, leaving 9 bases between. This CDR3 region has 12 residues. In DNA form, the CDR3 reads TGTGCCAGCAGCGGGCCTAACTACGAGCAGTACTTC. This sequence encodes CASSGPNYEQYF.